This paragraph covers one T cell receptor beta chain sequence. Its antigen is still unknown. Base quality data are lacking; no much larger clone is found one base away. The data were obtained in a study of shared T cell receptors in the human thymus (dated by TCRdb to the early 2020s). Background for the entire study: The study investigated the way shared, self-reactive T-cell receptor alpha chains are produced in the human thymus.

Libraries were made using the immunoSEQ multiplex PCR assay. What TCRdb holds here is the immuneACCESS table cut down to in-frame rearrangements. Part of the clones is not present; checked against another copy, under half of the missing clones reflect an unresolved V gene, and the others are unexplained. The sample contains approximately 400,000 clones, around 95% of them found a single time. Approximately 0.02% of the sample rests with the top ten. The germline V gene yields MDHEN for CDR1 and SYDVKM for CDR2. Inclusive of the bounding cysteine and phenylalanine, the CDR3 is 15 residues long. Only the CDR3 region is kept as DNA, spanning 45 bases read in frame from base 1. The V end gives up 7 bases and the J end 5 bases, leaving 8 bases in the junction not matched to a gene.

The sequencing sample was made of thymocytes. The rearrangement joined TRBV28 to TRBJ2-5, with TRBD2 identical over 12 junction bases. The source is a human donor. The nucleotides read TGTGCCAGCATTCCTAGCGGGAGGGCGGGGGAGACCCAGTACTTC. Translated, this gives CASIPSGRAGETQYF.